A selection of T cell receptor beta chains follows, all from one sample in a study of T cell responses to AZD1222 COVID-19 vaccine. TCRdb's table, derived via immunoSEQ multiplex PCR, lists solely in-frame clones and lacks some. The sample contains roughly 150,000 clones, around 88% of which appear only once. This specimen was peripheral blood, taken on day 0 of AZD1222 vaccination. The receptors were gathered from an adult in good health. CDR3s include the opening cysteine and the closing phenylalanine or tryptophan. D genes are given only for firm matches. Size tells how often a clone was seen (once, few, many) or the class of an expanded clone, and some rows leave it out.

once	TRBD1	TRBV18	TRBJ1-1	TGTGCCAGCTCCTTAAACAGGGGGATGAACACTGAAGCTTTCTTT	CASSLNRGMNTEAFF
.	.	TRBV10-3	TRBJ2-2	TGTGCCACCAGTTGGGGGGGGGCTTCGAACACCGGGGAGCTGTTTTTT	CATSWGGASNTGELFF
.	.	TRBV11-3	TRBJ1-1	TGTGCCAGCAGCTTAGGACTCCGGGCGGACGCGAACACTGAAGCTTTCTTT	CASSLGLRADANTEAFF
.	.	TRBV7-6	TRBJ1-4	TGTGCCAGCAGCTTAAGCCTCGGACAGACAAATGAAAAACTGTTTTTT	CASSLSLGQTNEKLFF
.	TRBD1	TRBV6-5	TRBJ1-4	TGTGCCAGCAGTTACGGGCAGGGGGGTGAAAAACTGTTTTTT	CASSYGQGGEKLFF
.	.	TRBV19	TRBJ2-7	TGTGCCACCCCTTACGAGCAGTACTTC	CATPYEQYF
.	.	TRBV10-3	TRBJ1-5	TGTGCCATCAGTTCCGGGACTCTCAATCAGCCCCAGCATTTT	CAISSGTLNQPQHF
.	.	TRBV24-1	TRBJ2-1	TGTGCCACCAGTGATCCCCGGACAGTCAGCTCCTACAATGAGCAGTTCTTC	CATSDPRTVSSYNEQFF
.	TRBD2	TRBV24-1	TRBJ2-3	TGTGCCACCAGTGATTTGTCTCCGGGAGGGGCAGATACGCAGTATTTT	CATSDLSPGGADTQYF
few	.	TRBV10-3	TRBJ1-2	TGTGCCACCCAACCAGTGGGGGCGCGTGGCTACACCTTC	CATQPVGARGYTF
.	TRBD2	TRBV7-2	TRBJ2-3	TGTGCCAGCAGCTTGGCCGTAGCGGGAGGGCCAGATACGCAGTATTTT	CASSLAVAGGPDTQYF
.	TRBD2	TRBV6-5	TRBJ2-7	TGTGCCAGTAAACGGGAGGCGGAGCAGTACTTC	CASKREAEQYF
.	.	TRBV28	TRBJ1-5	TGTGCCAGCAGTGGGGATCAGCCCCAGCATTTT	CASSGDQPQHF
.	.	TRBV6-2/TRBV6-3	TRBJ1-2	TGTGCCAGCAGTTACCTTCCTAACTATGGCTACACCTTC	CASSYLPNYGYTF
.	.	TRBV2	TRBJ1-2	TGTGCCAGCACCAAGAGGGGGGAATATGGCTACACCTTC	CASTKRGEYGYTF
.	TRBD1	TRBV7-2	TRBJ1-6	TGTGCCAGCAGCAAACAACTAGACAGGGGTTCACCCCTCCACTTT	CASSKQLDRGSPLHF
.	TRBD1	TRBV18	TRBJ1-4	TGTGCCAGCTCACAAGACAGGGGAGCTAATGAAAAACTGTTTTTT	CASSQDRGANEKLFF
.	TRBD2	TRBV5-4	TRBJ2-1	TGTGCCAGCAGCTTCCCGGGACTAGGTTCCTACAATGAGCAGTTCTTC	CASSFPGLGSYNEQFF
.	.	TRBV19	TRBJ1-2	TGTGCCAGTAGTATCCAGGACAAGTATGGCTACACCTTC	CASSIQDKYGYTF
.	.	TRBV4-1	TRBJ1-3	TGCGCCAGCATGCCCTCAGACCAAGCTTCGTTAAACACCATATATTTT	CASMPSDQASLNTIYF
few	.	TRBV19	TRBJ1-5	TGTGCCAGTAGTATAGACGACATTACGCCCCAGCATTTT	CASSIDDITPQHF
.	.	TRBV18	TRBJ1-6	TGTGCCAGCTCACCATCAATAGATTCACCCCTCCACTTT	CASSPSIDSPLHF
.	.	TRBV29-1	TRBJ1-1	TGCAGCGTTATTGTCAGGGGTGGGCACACTGAAGCTTTCTTT	CSVIVRGGHTEAFF
.	TRBD1	TRBV6-6	TRBJ1-6	TGTGCCAGCAGTCGAGGGACAGGGTCATCACCCCTCCACTTT	CASSRGTGSSPLHF
.	TRBD1	TRBV6-5	TRBJ2-6	TGTGCCAGCGGGACAGGTTACCTTGGGGCCAACGTCCTGACTTTC	CASGTGYLGANVLTF
.	.	TRBV9	TRBJ1-2	TGTGCCAGCGGAAAGGGCCATGGCTACACCTTC	CASGKGHGYTF
.	TRBD1	TRBV5-4	TRBJ1-1	TGTGCCAGCAGCTTGCCAAAGGGGGCGGAAGCTTTCTTT	CASSLPKGAEAFF